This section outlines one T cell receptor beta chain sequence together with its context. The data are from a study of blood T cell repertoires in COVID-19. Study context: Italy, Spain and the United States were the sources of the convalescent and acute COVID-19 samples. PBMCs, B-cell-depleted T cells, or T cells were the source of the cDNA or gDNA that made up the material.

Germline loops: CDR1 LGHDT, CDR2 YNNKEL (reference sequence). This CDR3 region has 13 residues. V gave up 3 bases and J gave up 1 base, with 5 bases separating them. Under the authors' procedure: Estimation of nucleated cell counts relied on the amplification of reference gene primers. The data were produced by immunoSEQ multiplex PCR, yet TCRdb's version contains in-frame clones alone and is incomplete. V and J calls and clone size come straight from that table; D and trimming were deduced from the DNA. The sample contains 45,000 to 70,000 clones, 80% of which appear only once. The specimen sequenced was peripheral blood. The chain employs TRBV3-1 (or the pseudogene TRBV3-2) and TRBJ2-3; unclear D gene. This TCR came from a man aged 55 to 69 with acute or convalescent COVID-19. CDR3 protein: CASSQSGTDTQYF. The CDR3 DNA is TGTGCCAGCAGCCAGAGCGGCACAGATACGCAGTATTTT.